A selection of T cell receptor beta chains follows, all from one sample in a study of cytomegalovirus exposure and HLA in healthy donors. Assay used: immunoSEQ multiplex PCR; TCRdb lists only in-frame clones, some missing. The sample lists 110,000 to 150,000 clones; around four fifths were seen once. Sequenced input: PBMCs. All receptors derive from a boy aged 2-9 years in good health and CMV-seronegative. The CDR3 runs from the conserved cysteine through the conserved F or W. D genes are given only for firm matches. Some rows have no size entry. The others give once, few or many, or a class for an expanded clone.

clone_size	d_call	v_call	j_call	cdr3_aa	cdr3_nt
NA	TRBD2	TRBV11-2	TRBJ2-1	CASSLDPSGSSYNEQFF	TGTGCCAGCAGCTTAGACCCTAGCGGAAGCTCCTACAATGAGCAGTTCTTC
NA	NA	TRBV6-1	TRBJ2-2	CASSELRTGTGRSGRATGELFF	TGTGCCAGCAGTGAATTACGCACCGGGACAGGGAGGAGCGGGAGGGCCACCGGGGAGCTGTTTTTT
NA	NA	TRBV20-1	TRBJ1-2	CSALGQNGYTF	TGCAGTGCCCTTGGACAGAATGGCTACACCTTC
NA	NA	TRBV27	TRBJ1-4	CASSLTTGPNEKLFF	TGTGCCAGCAGTTTAACGACAGGTCCTAATGAAAAACTGTTTTTT
once	TRBD2	TRBV7-2	TRBJ2-4	CASSLPREGAAKNIQYF	TGTGCCAGCAGCTTACCTCGGGAGGGCGCAGCCAAAAACATTCAGTACTTC
NA	NA	TRBV4-3	TRBJ2-5	CASSQDGLGLRGETQYF	TGCGCCAGCAGCCAAGATGGGTTAGGTCTTCGGGGGGAGACCCAGTACTTC
NA	TRBD1	TRBV25-1	TRBJ2-1	CASSTGGRYNEQFF	TGTGCCAGCAGTACAGGGGGCAGATACAATGAGCAGTTCTTC
NA	TRBD1	TRBV11-2	TRBJ1-1	CASSSRTGIVSREEAFF	TGTGCCAGCAGCTCGCGGACAGGGATAGTCTCCCGAGAAGAAGCTTTCTTT
NA	NA	TRBV7-9	TRBJ2-3	CSSSSAAGRVTDTQYF	TGTTCCAGTTCTTCGGCGGCGGGCAGAGTCACAGATACGCAGTATTTT
once	TRBD2	TRBV5-1	TRBJ2-1	CASSLVRLANNEQFF	TGCGCCAGCAGCTTGGTTCGACTAGCCAACAATGAGCAGTTCTTC
NA	NA	TRBV6-5	TRBJ1-4	CASSSGAEKLFF	TGTGCCAGCAGTTCAGGGGCTGAAAAACTGTTTTTT
NA	NA	TRBV5-8	TRBJ1-1	CASSQWRGSNTEAFF	TGTGCCAGCAGCCAATGGCGGGGCTCGAACACTGAAGCTTTCTTT
NA	TRBD1	TRBV9	TRBJ1-5	CASNPRGTGGHQPQHF	TGTGCCAGCAACCCTCGGGGGACAGGGGGACATCAGCCCCAGCATTTT
NA	NA	TRBV10-3	TRBJ1-1	CATGTGTTEAFF	TGTGCCACAGGCACAGGCACTACTGAAGCTTTCTTT
few	TRBD2	TRBV6-4	TRBJ2-4	CASSETSGGQNIQYF	TGTGCCAGCAGTGAGACTAGCGGGGGCCAAAACATTCAGTACTTC
NA	NA	TRBV12-5	TRBJ2-2	CASGLSRGGGARTGELFF	TGTGCTAGTGGTTTGTCTCGGGGTGGGGGGGCGCGTACCGGGGAGCTGTTTTTT
NA	TRBD2	TRBV18	TRBJ2-3	CASSTSGINTDTQYF	TGTGCCAGCTCAACTAGCGGGATCAACACAGATACGCAGTATTTT
NA	NA	TRBV6-5	TRBJ2-7	CASSPPSDKGEQYF	TGTGCCAGCAGTCCCCCCTCGGACAAAGGCGAGCAGTACTTC
once	NA	TRBV2	TRBJ1-5	CATAREGRHNQPQHF	TGTGCCACCGCGAGAGAGGGCCGTCACAATCAGCCCCAGCATTTT
NA	NA	TRBV19	TRBJ1-4	CASSRWGTGRRDEKLFF	TGTGCCAGTAGTCGATGGGGAACGGGAAGGCGAGATGAAAAACTGTTTTTT
NA	NA	TRBV6-6	TRBJ2-2	CASRHYMRGWELFF	TGTGCCAGCAGACACTACATGCGGGGTTGGGAGCTGTTTTTT
NA	NA	TRBV5-1	TRBJ2-3	CASSPLTDTDTQYF	TGCGCCAGCAGCCCACTGACAGACACAGATACGCAGTATTTT
NA	TRBD1	TRBV29-1	TRBJ1-4	CSVSGQGREKLFF	TGCAGCGTCTCAGGACAGGGGAGGGAAAAACTGTTTTTT
NA	NA	TRBV27	TRBJ1-1	CASSLGRLDAEAFF	TGTGCCAGCAGTTTAGGCAGGCTCGACGCTGAAGCTTTCTTT
NA	TRBD1	TRBV7-3	TRBJ1-2	CASSLTGMTTYTF	TGTGCCAGCAGCCTGACAGGGATGACTACCTACACCTTC
NA	NA	TRBV21-1	TRBJ1-1	CASSNRGRAPNTEAFF	TGTGCCAGCAGCAACAGGGGGCGAGCCCCGAACACTGAAGCTTTCTTT
NA	NA	TRBV5-1	TRBJ2-3	CASRELGQALTDTQYF	TGCGCCAGCCGCGAGCTAGGTCAAGCGCTAACAGATACGCAGTATTTT
NA	TRBD1	TRBV29-1	TRBJ2-4	CSAGRTGRKNIQYF	TGCAGCGCCGGGCGGACAGGGCGTAAAAACATTCAGTACTTC
NA	NA	TRBV9	TRBJ2-6	CASSGPRSGANVLTF	TGTGCCAGCAGCGGCCCGCGCTCTGGGGCCAACGTCCTGACTTTC
once	NA	TRBV6-4	TRBJ2-3	CASSRGGNTDTQYF	TGTGCTTCGAGTCGAGGGGGAAACACAGATACGCAGTATTTT
NA	TRBD1	TRBV10-1	TRBJ1-2	CASSDKGQGDGYGYTF	TGCGCCAGCAGTGATAAGGGACAGGGTGATGGCTATGGCTACACCTTC
NA	NA	TRBV4-3	TRBJ2-2	CASSLFEQLSTGELFF	TGCGCCAGCAGCCTATTCGAACAGCTTAGTACCGGGGAGCTGTTTTTT
few	NA	TRBV18	TRBJ2-2	CASSPSGQNTGELFF	TGTGCCAGCTCACCATCGGGACAGAACACCGGGGAGCTGTTTTTT
few	NA	TRBV14	TRBJ1-1	CASSQAGEAFF	TGTGCCAGCAGCCAAGCGGGTGAAGCTTTCTTT
NA	TRBD1	TRBV7-8	TRBJ1-2	CASSLRDSQVGGGYTF	TGTGCCAGCAGCTTGAGGGACAGTCAAGTCGGGGGCGGCTACACCTTC
NA	NA	TRBV4-2	TRBJ2-5	CASSQDWATQRETQYF	TGTGCCAGCAGCCAAGATTGGGCAACCCAAAGGGAGACCCAGTACTTC
once	NA	TRBV10-1	TRBJ1-1	CASSESLNRATRGATEAFF	TGCGCCAGCAGTGAGTCGCTGAACAGAGCGACCCGGGGGGCCACTGAAGCTTTCTTT
NA	NA	TRBV18	TRBJ2-7	CASSPGGTYEQYF	TGTGCCAGCTCACCCGGCGGCACCTACGAGCAGTACTTC
NA	TRBD2	TRBV5-6	TRBJ2-2	CASSLGGLAGPANTGELFF	TGTGCCAGCAGCTTGGGAGGACTAGCGGGCCCAGCGAACACCGGGGAGCTGTTTTTT
NA	TRBD2	TRBV28	TRBJ2-7	CASSSWTRLLGFEQYF	TGTGCCAGCAGTTCGTGGACTAGGCTGCTTGGGTTCGAGCAGTACTTC
NA	NA	TRBV10-3	TRBJ2-1	CAGRSGRGYNEQFF	TGTGCCGGAAGATCGGGGAGAGGGTACAATGAGCAGTTCTTC
NA	NA	TRBV28	TRBJ1-5	CASSRDTGTRRIRPQHF	TGTGCCAGCAGTCGCGACACCGGGACAAGACGTATCCGACCCCAGCATTTT
NA	NA	TRBV7-3	TRBJ1-1	CASSLYQVPNTEAFF	TGTGCCAGCAGCTTATATCAGGTACCGAACACTGAAGCTTTCTTT
NA	TRBD1	TRBV7-9	TRBJ1-1	CASSFPQGEAFF	TGTGCCAGCAGCTTTCCACAGGGGGAAGCTTTCTTT
NA	NA	TRBV7-3	TRBJ2-2	CASSPRGGVGTGELFF	TGTGCCAGCAGCCCAAGGGGGGGGGTTGGCACCGGGGAGCTGTTTTTT
few	NA	TRBV2	TRBJ1-4	CASISQDHNEKLFF	TGTGCCAGCATATCACAGGACCATAATGAAAAACTGTTTTTT
NA	NA	TRBV5-6	TRBJ2-5	CASSFYVETQYF	TGTGCCAGCAGCTTTTATGTGGAGACCCAGTACTTC
NA	TRBD1	TRBV28	TRBJ2-1	CASSIPGTGVREQFF	TGTGCCAGCAGTATTCCCGGGACAGGCGTAAGGGAGCAGTTCTTC
NA	TRBD1	TRBV9	TRBJ1-5	CASSVGAGGQPQHF	TGTGCCAGCAGCGTAGGGGCAGGGGGGCAGCCCCAGCATTTT
NA	NA	TRBV6-1	TRBJ1-1	CASSETVNTEAFF	TGTGCCAGCAGTGAGACAGTAAACACTGAAGCTTTCTTT
NA	NA	TRBV19	TRBJ1-1	CASSVLRSVSTEAFF	TGTGCCAGTAGTGTACTTAGGAGTGTCTCCACTGAAGCTTTCTTT
few	NA	TRBV29-1	TRBJ2-1	CSVEIRGSSYNEQFF	TGCAGCGTTGAAATTCGGGGAAGCTCCTACAATGAGCAGTTCTTC
NA	TRBD1	TRBV6-1	TRBJ2-7	CASSPIGQGNEQYF	TGTGCCAGCAGTCCCATTGGACAGGGCAACGAGCAGTACTTC